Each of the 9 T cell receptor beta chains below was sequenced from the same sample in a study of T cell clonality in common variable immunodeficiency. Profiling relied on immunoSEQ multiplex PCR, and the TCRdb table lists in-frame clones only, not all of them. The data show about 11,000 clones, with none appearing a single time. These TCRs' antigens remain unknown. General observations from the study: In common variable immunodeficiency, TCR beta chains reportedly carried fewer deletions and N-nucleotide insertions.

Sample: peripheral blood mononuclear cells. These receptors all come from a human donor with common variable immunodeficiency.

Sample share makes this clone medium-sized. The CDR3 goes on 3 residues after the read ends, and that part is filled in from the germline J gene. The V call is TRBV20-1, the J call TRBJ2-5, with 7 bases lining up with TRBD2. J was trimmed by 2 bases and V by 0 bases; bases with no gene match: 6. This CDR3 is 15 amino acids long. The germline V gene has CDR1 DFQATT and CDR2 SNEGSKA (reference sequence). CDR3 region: CSARDPLAVQETQYF. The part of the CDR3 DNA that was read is TGCAGTGCTAGAGATCCCCTAGCGGTGCAAGAGACC.

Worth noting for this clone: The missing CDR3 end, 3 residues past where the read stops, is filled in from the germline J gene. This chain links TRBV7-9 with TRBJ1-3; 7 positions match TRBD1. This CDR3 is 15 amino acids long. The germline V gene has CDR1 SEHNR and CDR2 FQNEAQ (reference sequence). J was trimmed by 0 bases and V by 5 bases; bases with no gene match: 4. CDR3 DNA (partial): TGTGCCAGCAGCCAGGACAGGTCCTCTGGAAACACC. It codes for CASSQDRSSGNT. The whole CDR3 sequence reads CASSQDRSSGNTIYF.

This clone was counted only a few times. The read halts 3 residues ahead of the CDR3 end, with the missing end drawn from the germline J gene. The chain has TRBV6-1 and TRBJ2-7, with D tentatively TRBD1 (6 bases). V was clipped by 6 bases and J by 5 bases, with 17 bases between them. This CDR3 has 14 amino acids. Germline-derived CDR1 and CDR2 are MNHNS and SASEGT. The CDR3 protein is CASSEQGRMDEQYF. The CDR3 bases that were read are TGTGCCAGCAGCGAACAGGGCAGGATGGACGAG.

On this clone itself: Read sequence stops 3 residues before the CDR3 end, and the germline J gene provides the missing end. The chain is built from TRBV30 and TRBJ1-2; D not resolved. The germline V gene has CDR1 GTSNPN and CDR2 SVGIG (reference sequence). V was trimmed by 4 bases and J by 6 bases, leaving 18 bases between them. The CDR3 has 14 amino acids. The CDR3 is CAWIMKGLGDGYTF. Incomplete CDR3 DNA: TGTGCCTGGATCATGAAGGGTTTGGGCGATGGC. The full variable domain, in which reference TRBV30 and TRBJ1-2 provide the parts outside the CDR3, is SQTIHQWPATLVQPVGSPLSLECTVEGTSNPNLYWYRQAAGRGLQLLFYSVGIGQISSEVPQNLSASRPQDRQFILSSKKLLLSDSGFYLCAWIMKGLGDGYTFGSGTRLTVV.

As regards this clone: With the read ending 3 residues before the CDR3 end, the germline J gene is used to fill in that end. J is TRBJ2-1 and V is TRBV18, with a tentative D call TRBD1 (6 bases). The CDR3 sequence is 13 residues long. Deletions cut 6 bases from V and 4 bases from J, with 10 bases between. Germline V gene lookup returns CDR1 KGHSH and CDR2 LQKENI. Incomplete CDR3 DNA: TGTGCCAGCTCTCGAGGACAGTACAATGAG. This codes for CASSRGQYNE. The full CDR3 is CASSRGQYNEQFF.

The sequenced CDR3 bases are TGTGCCAGCTCACCAGCAGGGGCTGGAAACACC. Translated, it gives CASSPAGAGNT. The whole CDR3 sequence is CASSPAGAGNTIYF. The V call is TRBV18, the J call TRBJ1-3, with a possible D match to TRBD1 (6 bases). The sequence runs out 3 residues before the end of the CDR3; the remainder is reconstructed from the germline J gene. Germline CDR1 reads KGHSH; CDR2 reads LQKENI. V was clipped by 2 bases and J by 2 bases, with 7 bases between them. The CDR3 contains 14 residues.

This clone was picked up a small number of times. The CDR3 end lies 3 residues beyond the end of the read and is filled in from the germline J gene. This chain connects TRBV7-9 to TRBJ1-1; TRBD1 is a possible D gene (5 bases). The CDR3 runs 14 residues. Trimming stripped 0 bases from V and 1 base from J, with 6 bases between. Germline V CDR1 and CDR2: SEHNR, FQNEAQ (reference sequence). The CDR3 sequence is CASSLAGANTEAFF. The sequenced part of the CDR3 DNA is TGTGCCAGCAGCTTAGCAGGGGCGAACACTGAA.

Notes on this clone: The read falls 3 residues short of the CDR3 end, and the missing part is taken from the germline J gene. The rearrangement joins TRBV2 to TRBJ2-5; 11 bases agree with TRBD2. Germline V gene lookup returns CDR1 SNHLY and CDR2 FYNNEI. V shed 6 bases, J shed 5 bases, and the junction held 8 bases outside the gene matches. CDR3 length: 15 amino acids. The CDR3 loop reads CASRELASGRETQYF. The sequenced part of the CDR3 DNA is TGTGCCAGCAGAGAACTGGCTAGCGGGAGGGAGACC.

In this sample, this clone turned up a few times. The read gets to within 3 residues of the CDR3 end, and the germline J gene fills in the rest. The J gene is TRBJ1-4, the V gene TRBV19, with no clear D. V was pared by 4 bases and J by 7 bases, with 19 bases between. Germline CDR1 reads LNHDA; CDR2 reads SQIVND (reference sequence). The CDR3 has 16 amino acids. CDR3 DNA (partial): TGTGCCAGTAGTACCCCCTCGGTCTTACTCGGTGAAAAA. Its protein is CASSTPSVLLGEK. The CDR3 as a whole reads CASSTPSVLLGEKLFF.